The clone carrying this T cell receptor beta chain showed up just a few times. This record belongs to a study of blood T cells in healthy people across ages. Study overall: Template switching retrieved approximately one barcoded beta molecule for each two T cells.

Through a sample-barcoded 5' primer and a J-beta primer mix, a second PCR was run for roughly 7 to 11 cycles. Using its own MiXCR run on the 5' RACE reads, TCRdb lists one record per CDR3 protein. Of about 2 million distinct CDR3 sequences detected, approximately 50% appear once; the ten largest clones hold approximately 2%. The CDR3 has 15 amino acids. CDR1 DFQATT and CDR2 SNEGSKA come from the germline V gene (reference sequence). Trimming shortened V by 2 bases and J by 3 bases, and 14 bases separated the two germline ends. The sequencing input was blood. The clonotype originates from a woman between 40 and 50 years old in good health. The chain couples TRBV20-1 to TRBJ2-4; D assignment may be TRBD1 or TRBD2 (5 bases each). In DNA form, the CDR3 reads TGCAGTGCTAGATCTTACGGGGCAGGCAAAAACATTCAGTACTTC. As protein: CSARSYGAGKNIQYF.